This is a list of T cell receptor beta chains from one sample in a study of T cells in localized non-small cell lung cancer. Produced via immunoSEQ multiplex PCR; TCRdb's table is partial and in-frame only. This table has over 15,000 clones, around four fifths appearing once. The source material was peripheral blood, sampled before any cancer treatment. These receptor sequences come from an older female donor with stage I lung adenocarcinoma. Both conserved end residues are part of each CDR3. A D gene is named only where the DNA matches it firmly. For some rows the clone size is stated as once, few or many, or as a class when expanded; others skip it.

clone_size	v_call	j_call	d_call	cdr3_aa	cdr3_nt
few	TRBV2	TRBJ1-5	TRBD1	CASSEDSTGNQPQHF	TGTGCCAGCAGTGAGGATTCGACAGGGAATCAGCCCCAGCATTTT
NA	TRBV6-5	TRBJ2-1	TRBD2	CASRRGGEQFF	TGTGCCAGCAGGCGCGGGGGGGAGCAGTTCTTC
NA	TRBV7-9	TRBJ1-4	NA	CASSSPVGTPNEKLFF	TGTGCCAGCAGCTCGCCCGTCGGGACACCTAATGAAAAACTGTTTTTT
NA	TRBV11-2	TRBJ2-7	NA	CASSLVVANYEQYF	TGTGCCAGCAGCTTAGTGGTGGCGAACTACGAGCAGTACTTC
NA	TRBV30	TRBJ1-3	NA	CAWSPIPGRGGGNTIYF	TGTGCCTGGAGTCCTATCCCGGGACGGGGTGGAGGAAACACCATATATTTC
few	TRBV5-1	TRBJ2-1	NA	CASSQILKSSYNEQFF	TGCGCCAGCAGCCAGATACTTAAGAGCTCCTACAATGAGCAGTTCTTC
once	TRBV7-9	TRBJ2-1	TRBD1	CASTKRGLAENEQFF	TGTGCCAGCACCAAGAGGGGGCTAGCCGAAAATGAGCAGTTCTTC
NA	TRBV19	TRBJ1-2	NA	CASRRFRGGIPHGYTF	TGTGCCAGTAGAAGGTTTAGGGGGGGGATACCCCATGGCTACACCTTC
NA	TRBV15	TRBJ1-1	NA	CATARPGAIMNTEAFF	TGTGCCACCGCTCGCCCGGGGGCGATCATGAACACTGAAGCTTTCTTT
few	TRBV19	TRBJ1-2	TRBD1	CASSLGTGGDGYTF	TGTGCCAGTAGTTTGGGAACAGGGGGTGATGGCTACACCTTC
NA	TRBV4-3	TRBJ1-2	NA	CASSQGGTQSTYGYTF	TGCGCCAGCAGCCAAGGAGGAACACAATCGACCTATGGCTACACCTTC
NA	TRBV5-4	TRBJ1-2	NA	CASSLSGGYTF	TGTGCCAGCAGCTTGTCAGGCGGCTACACCTTC
NA	TRBV6-1	TRBJ1-5	NA	CASRGNSNQPQHF	TGTGCCAGCAGGGGGAATAGCAATCAGCCCCAGCATTTT
NA	TRBV5-1	TRBJ2-7	NA	CASSFGRPPYEQYF	TGCGCCAGCAGCTTCGGCAGGCCGCCCTACGAGCAGTACTTC
NA	TRBV5-4	TRBJ2-5	NA	CASSLGQGRETQYF	TGTGCCAGCAGCTTGGGTCAGGGGAGAGAGACCCAGTACTTC
once	TRBV5-1	TRBJ2-1	TRBD1	CASSPGQTISYNEQFF	TGCGCCAGCAGCCCGGGACAGACAATCTCCTACAATGAGCAGTTCTTC
NA	TRBV4-1	TRBJ1-2	TRBD1	CASSLNGWGTGEKSYTF	TGCGCCAGCAGCCTGAATGGGTGGGGGACAGGGGAAAAAAGCTACACCTTC
NA	TRBV5-5	TRBJ2-7	NA	CASRDRQDSSYEQYF	TGTGCCAGCAGAGACCGACAGGACTCCTCCTACGAGCAGTACTTC
NA	TRBV7-8	TRBJ2-1	NA	CASSLGAGGSSYNEQFF	TGTGCCAGCAGCTTAGGGGCGGGCGGCAGCTCCTACAATGAGCAGTTCTTC
NA	TRBV6-1	TRBJ2-1	NA	CASSESARFPYNEQFF	TGTGCCAGCAGTGAATCGGCCCGGTTCCCCTACAATGAGCAGTTCTTC
NA	TRBV12-5	TRBJ1-1	NA	CASGYGYTEAFF	TGTGCTAGTGGTTACGGGTACACTGAAGCTTTCTTT
once	TRBV5-1	TRBJ1-5	NA	CASSYSGNQPQHF	TGCGCCAGCAGCTACAGTGGCAATCAGCCCCAGCATTTT
NA	TRBV18	TRBJ2-3	NA	CASSPTTNTDTQYF	TGTGCCAGCTCACCTACGACGAACACAGATACGCAGTATTTT
once	TRBV5-1	TRBJ2-1	TRBD2	CASSWEPGLAPGNEQFF	TGCGCCAGCAGCTGGGAACCGGGACTAGCCCCTGGCAATGAGCAGTTCTTC
NA	TRBV6-5	TRBJ1-6	NA	CASGTRTPLHF	TGTGCCAGCGGGACCCGGACACCCCTCCACTTT
NA	TRBV30	TRBJ2-1	NA	CAWSRPQGNEQFF	TGTGCCTGGAGCCGGCCCCAGGGCAATGAGCAGTTCTTC
NA	TRBV27	TRBJ2-1	NA	CASSGVSYNEQFF	TGTGCCAGCAGCGGGGTCTCCTACAATGAGCAGTTCTTC
once	TRBV5-8	TRBJ1-1	NA	CASSAWDKNTEAFF	TGTGCCAGCAGCGCGTGGGATAAGAACACTGAAGCTTTCTTT
NA	TRBV6-1	TRBJ2-6	NA	CASSEDRSGANVLTF	TGTGCCAGCAGTGAAGACAGGTCCGGGGCCAACGTCCTGACTTTC
NA	TRBV6-6	TRBJ1-1	NA	CASSYSENTEAFF	TGTGCCAGCAGTTACTCGGAGAACACTGAAGCTTTCTTT
few	TRBV5-1	TRBJ2-2	NA	CASSLEANTGELFF	TGCGCCAGCAGCTTGGAAGCGAACACCGGGGAGCTGTTTTTT
NA	TRBV5-8	TRBJ2-5	NA	CASSLETIQETQYF	TGTGCCAGCAGCTTGGAGACAATCCAAGAGACCCAGTACTTC
once	TRBV2	TRBJ1-1	NA	CASSPTSFTAFF	TGTGCCAGCAGCCCGACTTCCTTCACAGCTTTCTTT
NA	TRBV7-2	TRBJ2-3	TRBD2	CASSLLRGGTDTQYF	TGTGCCAGCAGCTTATTGCGGGGGGGCACAGATACGCAGTATTTT
NA	TRBV7-2	TRBJ1-4	TRBD1	CASSSTGGYEKLFF	TGTGCCAGCAGCTCGACAGGGGGCTACGAAAAACTGTTTTTT
few	TRBV27	TRBJ2-7	NA	CASSLGSPYEQYF	TGTGCCAGCAGTTTGGGATCCCCTTACGAGCAGTACTTC
NA	TRBV7-2	TRBJ1-6	NA	CASSFNNSPLHF	TGTGCCAGCAGCTTCAATAATTCACCCCTCCACTTT
NA	TRBV12-5	TRBJ1-4	NA	CASGIGREKLFF	TGTGCTAGTGGAATCGGGAGGGAAAAACTGTTTTTT
NA	TRBV11-3	TRBJ2-7	TRBD2	CASSQGGGADEQYF	TGTGCCAGCAGCCAAGGCGGGGGGGCGGACGAGCAGTACTTC
NA	TRBV12-5	TRBJ2-7	NA	CASGLVSRDQGEQYF	TGTGCTAGTGGTTTGGTGAGCCGCGACCAGGGTGAGCAGTACTTC
NA	TRBV4-3	TRBJ2-3	TRBD2	CASSQESGGRGTQYF	TGCGCCAGCAGCCAGGAGAGCGGGGGGAGGGGTACGCAGTATTTT
NA	TRBV7-6	TRBJ2-1	NA	CASSLQGLNFYEQFF	TGTGCCAGCAGCTTGCAGGGCCTGAACTTTTATGAGCAGTTCTTC
NA	TRBV9	TRBJ1-1	NA	CASSERLGTEAFF	TGTGCCAGCAGCGAAAGATTGGGCACTGAAGCTTTCTTT
NA	TRBV6-6	TRBJ1-4	TRBD1	CASRQGGYSEKLFF	TGTGCCAGCAGACAGGGGGGATATAGTGAAAAACTGTTTTTT
once	TRBV2	TRBJ1-6	NA	CASSEGFGGYSPLHF	TGTGCCAGCAGTGAAGGTTTTGGTGGGTATTCACCCCTCCACTTT
NA	TRBV30	TRBJ1-2	TRBD1	CAWKGTGKDTF	TGTGCCTGGAAGGGGACAGGGAAGGACACCTTC
NA	TRBV6-5	TRBJ2-1	NA	CATISSYNEQFF	TGTGCCACCATTAGCTCCTACAATGAGCAGTTCTTC
NA	TRBV30	TRBJ1-5	TRBD1	CAWSTGGDQPQHF	TGTGCCTGGTCGACAGGGGGCGATCAGCCCCAGCATTTT
NA	TRBV19	TRBJ2-3	TRBD2	CASSAGGLLDTQYF	TGTGCCAGTAGTGCCGGGGGGTTGTTGGATACGCAGTATTTT
NA	TRBV5-6	TRBJ1-4	TRBD1	CASSSTGIEKLFF	TGTGCCAGCAGCTCGACAGGGATCGAAAAACTGTTTTTT
NA	TRBV5-1	TRBJ2-7	NA	CASSPWGVGNPYEQYF	TGCGCCAGCAGCCCTTGGGGTGTGGGGAACCCGTACGAGCAGTACTTC
NA	TRBV14	TRBJ2-1	NA	CASSHLGAYNEQFF	TGTGCCAGCAGCCACCTCGGGGCGTACAATGAGCAGTTCTTC
NA	TRBV2	TRBJ1-1	NA	CASSDWGDGAFF	TGTGCCAGCAGTGATTGGGGGGATGGGGCTTTCTTT
NA	TRBV10-3	TRBJ2-6	TRBD1	CAISVPGQASDSGANVLTF	TGTGCCATCAGTGTCCCGGGACAGGCCTCTGACTCTGGGGCCAACGTCCTGACTTTC
NA	TRBV6-1	TRBJ2-7	TRBD1	CASMRDRESSYEQYF	TGTGCCAGCATGAGAGACAGGGAAAGCTCCTACGAGCAGTACTTC
once	TRBV27	TRBJ1-5	NA	CASSLGNQPGNQPQHF	TGTGCCAGCAGTTTAGGGAACCAGCCGGGCAATCAGCCCCAGCATTTT
NA	TRBV9	TRBJ2-1	TRBD2	CASSDGIAGGLNEQFF	TGTGCCAGCAGCGATGGGATAGCGGGGGGGCTCAATGAGCAGTTCTTC